This TCR beta chain derives from a study of blood T cell repertoires in COVID-19. Overall study: The analysed material was cDNA or gDNA that came from T cells, B-cell-depleted T cells, or PBMCs.

Followed over time, Seattle patients had been enrolled while infection was active. Losses at the gene ends were 3 bases for V and 4 bases for J; bases not matched to a gene: 4. The germline gives CDR1 KGHDR, CDR2 SFDVKD. The CDR3 sequence is 16 residues long. Profiling relied on immunoSEQ multiplex PCR, and the TCRdb table lists in-frame clones only, not all of them. The sample has 150,000 to 200,000 clones, around 83% seen once. This sequence was found in a woman in her 70s with COVID-19, enrolled during active disease. Sequencing was carried out using peripheral blood. The chain combines TRBV24-1 with TRBJ2-5, with 13 bases matching TRBD2. CDR3 loop: CATSDRTSGSGETQYF. DNA for the CDR3: TGTGCCACCAGTGATCGGACTAGCGGGAGTGGAGAGACCCAGTACTTC.